Shown below are 10 T cell receptor beta chains from a single sample sequenced in a study of metastatic and nonmetastatic thyroid tumors. Using MiXCR, TCRdb reanalyzed the PCR reads. The table has about 4,000 clones, under 25% seen once. All patients were untreated before thyroid surgery. Sequenced sample: tumor tissue. The receptors come from a male donor with papillary thyroid cancer or a benign thyroid nodule (not recorded which). Some clones in this sample may be carry-over from other donors' samples.

This clone has ten or more counts. The genes are TRBV18 and TRBJ1-2, with 7 positions matching TRBD1. CDR1 and CDR2 (germline): KGHSH, LQKENI. The J segment lost 7 bases and the V segment lost 4 bases, leaving 6 bases of the junction unmatched. The length of the CDR3 is 13 residues. CDR3 in DNA: TGTGCCAGCTCACTTGACAGGGCCTCTGGCTACACCTTC. Protein product: CASSLDRASGYTF.

This clone was observed a handful of times. V and J are TRBV5-1 and TRBJ2-5, with D perhaps being TRBD1 or TRBD2 (5 bases each). The CDR3 is 15 amino acids. The V end was cut by 4 bases, the J end by 5 bases, with 18 bases between. From germline, CDR1 is SGHRS and CDR2 YFSETQ. CDR3 residues: CASSPSGGSGETQYF. The CDR3 DNA sequence: TGCGCCAGCAGCCCCAGTGGAGGCTCAGGGGAGACCCAGTACTTC.

In its sample, this clone ranks as medium-sized. V gene TRBV19 combines with J gene TRBJ2-7; 8 nucleotides align to TRBD2. The CDR3 consists of 16 residues. Germline V lookup: CDR1 LNHDA, CDR2 SQIVND (reference sequence). With 6 bases clipped from V and 6 bases from J, the junction kept 16 bases outside the gene matches. The CDR3 spells CASSRGGQGALGEQYF. For the CDR3, the DNA is TGTGCCAGTAGCCGGGGGGGCCAGGGCGCATTAGGCGAGCAGTACTTC.

This clone was counted a few times. The chain employs TRBV7-9 and TRBJ2-3; D may be TRBD2 (6 bases). This CDR3 spans 14 amino acids. The V and J ends lost 6 bases and 2 bases respectively, with 12 bases between them. Germline V gene sequence: CDR1 SEHNR, CDR2 FQNEAQ (reference sequence). CDR3 sequence reads: CASRAGRSTDTQYF. CDR3 DNA: TGTGCCAGCAGGGCGGGGAGATCCACAGATACGCAGTATTTT. Using reference TRBV7-9 and TRBJ2-3 for the parts outside the CDR3, the full variable domain is DTGVSQNPRHKITKRGQNVTFRCDPISEHNRLYWYRQTLGQGPEFLTYFQNEAQLEKSRLLSDRFSAERPKGSFSTLEIQRTEQGDSAMYLCASRAGRSTDTQYFGPGTRLTVL.

This clone turned up a few times. The chain couples TRBV10-1 to TRBJ2-1, with 11 bases identical to TRBD2. The germline V gene encodes CDR1 WNHNN and CDR2 SYGVQD (reference sequence). The CDR3 is made up of 15 amino acids. V dropped 4 bases and J dropped 9; count of bases not matched to a gene: 8. CDR3 loop: CASSGSGRALSEQFF. Here the CDR3 DNA reads TGCGCCAGCAGTGGTAGCGGGAGGGCCTTGAGTGAGCAGTTCTTC.

V gene TRBV20-1 combines with J gene TRBJ2-7; D may be TRBD2 (5 bases). Germline values: CDR1 DFQATT, CDR2 SNEGSKA (reference sequence). The CDR3 sequence is 14 residues long. Trimming stripped 6 bases from V and 3 bases from J, with 18 bases between. In nucleotides, the CDR3 is TGCAGTGCCATCTCGTTTCGGGGTTTCTACGAGCAGTACTTC. Its protein product is CSAISFRGFYEQYF.

By sample fraction, this clone is medium-sized. The chain joins TRBV5-1 to TRBJ2-5, with a tentative D call TRBD2 (6 bases). Trimming pared 4 bases from V and 3 bases from J, leaving 13 bases between. The CDR3 runs 14 residues. Germline values: CDR1 SGHRS, CDR2 YFSETQ. The CDR3 sequence is CASSPGLPKETQYF. In nucleotides, the CDR3 is TGCGCCAGCAGCCCAGGACTACCCAAAGAGACCCAGTACTTC.

This clone was observed a few times. The rearrangement joins TRBV24-1 to TRBJ2-3; weak D call: TRBD1 (7 bases). The V and J ends lost 0 bases and 3 bases respectively, with 12 bases between them. CDR1 is KGHDR and CDR2 is SFDVKD in the germline V gene. The CDR3 sequence is 16 residues long. CDR3 nucleotides: TGTGCCACCAGTGATTTGCAGACAGGGAGGACAGATACGCAGTATTTT. It yields the protein CATSDLQTGRTDTQYF.

This clone is labeled large. The chain carries TRBV12-3 or TRBV12-4 and TRBJ1-2, with D possibly TRBD1 on 6 matching bases. The CDR3 contains 17 residues. V was trimmed by 3 bases and J by 5 bases, leaving 22 bases between them. Here the CDR3 reads CASSFYLSDRRLYGYTF. The CDR3 DNA reads TGTGCCAGCAGTTTTTACCTTAGCGACAGGAGACTTTATGGCTACACCTTC.

The table lists this clone with many counts. Other DNA sequences of this sample code for an identical CDR3. This CDR3 is CASSPYYSNQPQHF. The CDR3 DNA reads TGTGCCAGCAGCCCCTATTATAGCAATCAGCCCCAGCATTTT. The genes are TRBV7-2 and TRBJ1-5; D call uncertain. Trimming cost V 5 bases and J 0 bases, with 8 bases left between them. CDR3 size: 14 residues. Per the germline V gene, CDR1 is SGHTA and CDR2 is FQGNSA.